The rows below give T cell receptor beta chains drawn from one sample of a study of T cells in Graves' hyperthyroidism and ophthalmopathy. MiXCR, applied by TCRdb to the multiplex PCR reads, yields one record per CDR3 protein. This repertoire shows around 620,000 distinct CDR3 sequences, approximately 15% found once; its top ten account for more than 6%. Source material: blood. These receptors all stem from a woman aged 18 to 35 with Graves' ophthalmopathy. Both conserved end residues are part of each CDR3. D genes are given only for firm matches. Only some rows state a clone size, as once, few, many or a class for expanded clones.

CDR3 length,D gene,clone size,V gene,J gene,CDR3 DNA,CDR3 protein
15,TRBD2,many,TRBV28,TRBJ2-5,TGTGCCAGCAGCCCCAGCGGGAGGGTAATGGAGACCCAGTACTTC,CASSPSGRVMETQYF
15,-,-,TRBV19,TRBJ2-4,TGTGCCAGTAGTATTGGAGGGAGAAGGGGAAACATTCAGTACTTC,CASSIGGRRGNIQYF
18,TRBD2,many,TRBV28,TRBJ2-1,TGTGCCAGCAGTAAAGCGGGCCTAGCGGGAGTCTCTGGCAATGAGCAGTTCTTC,CASSKAGLAGVSGNEQFF
16,-,few,TRBV7-3,TRBJ2-1,TGTGCCAGCAGCTTAGGCGAACAGGTGTCCTACAATGAGCAGTTCTTC,CASSLGEQVSYNEQFF
17,-,many,TRBV20-1,TRBJ1-2,TGCAATGCTCCTACCGGTCTCAGGGTGGCGACGGGCTATGGCTACACCTTC,CNAPTGLRVATGYGYTF
16,TRBD2,many,TRBV6-1,TRBJ2-1,TGTGCCAGCAGTGAATGGGGGGGGAGCTCCTACAATGAGCAGTTCTTC,CASSEWGGSSYNEQFF
14,TRBD1,many,TRBV28,TRBJ2-3,TGTGCCAGCAGTTTGGGACAGTCCCCGGATACGCAGTATTTT,CASSLGQSPDTQYF
15,TRBD1,many,TRBV6-1,TRBJ2-7,TGTGCCAGCCTGAATCCGGGACAGGAGACCTACGAGCAGTACTTC,CASLNPGQETYEQYF
16,TRBD2,-,TRBV28,TRBJ2-2,TGTGCCAGCAGTTTATCGGGACTAGCGAGCACCGGGGAGCTGTTTTTT,CASSLSGLASTGELFF
15,TRBD1,many,TRBV29-1,TRBJ2-1,TGCAGCGCCAATCCCCGGGACAGACCCTACAATGAGCAGTTCTTC,CSANPRDRPYNEQFF
12,-,many,TRBV28,TRBJ2-5,TGTGCCAGTTTGGGAATTCTGGAGACCCAGTACTTC,CASLGILETQYF
14,-,few,TRBV28,TRBJ2-5,TGTGCCAGCAGTTTGAACAGGGCCCAAGAGACCCAGTACTTC,CASSLNRAQETQYF
18,TRBD2,many,TRBV5-5,TRBJ2-2,TGTGCCAGCAGCTATGGTCTAGCGGGAGGCCCGAACACCGGGGAGCTGTTTTTT,CASSYGLAGGPNTGELFF
15,-,many,TRBV11-3,TRBJ2-3,TGTGCCAGCAGCTTAGAGGGCAGGCCCACAGATACGCAGTATTTT,CASSLEGRPTDTQYF
13,TRBD1,-,TRBV5-5,TRBJ2-2,TGTGCCAGCAGCATACAGGGGGCCGGGGAGCTGTTTTTT,CASSIQGAGELFF
13,TRBD1,many,TRBV6-1,TRBJ2-7,TGTGCCAGCAGATACGACAGGGGGTTCGAGCAGTACTTC,CASRYDRGFEQYF
15,TRBD1,many,TRBV28,TRBJ2-2,TGTGCCAGCAGCACCGGGGACAGTTACACCGGGGAGCTGTTTTTT,CASSTGDSYTGELFF
15,TRBD1,-,TRBV25-1,TRBJ2-3,TGTGCCAGCAGTGAGAACAGGGGGGGCACAGATACGCAGTATTTT,CASSENRGGTDTQYF
16,TRBD1,few,TRBV7-2,TRBJ1-2,TGTGCCAGCAGCCCTGGACAGGACTGGGAGCACTATGGCTACACCTTC,CASSPGQDWEHYGYTF
12,-,many,TRBV5-1,TRBJ1-1,TGCGCCAGCAGCTTTACGGGGACTGAAGCTTTCTTT,CASSFTGTEAFF
18,-,many,TRBV12-3/TRBV12-4,TRBJ2-3,TGTGCCAGCAGTTTAGAGGGCGACAGCCGGAGGGGCACAGATACGCAGTATTTT,CASSLEGDSRRGTDTQYF
16,TRBD2,-,TRBV7-9,TRBJ2-1,TGTGCCAGCAGACCTCTAGCGGGAGAAAGGTACAATGAGCAGTTCTTC,CASRPLAGERYNEQFF
12,-,once,TRBV28,TRBJ1-2,TGTGCCAGCAGTTTGGAGTTTGGAGGCTACGCCTTC,CASSLEFGGYAF
14,-,-,TRBV11-3,TRBJ2-2,TGTGCCAGCAGCCGTGGACAGTACTCCGGGGAGCTGTTTTTT,CASSRGQYSGELFF
19,TRBD1,-,TRBV12-5,TRBJ2-2,TGTGCTAGTGGTTTCGTGCTACTTCGACAGGGGCCTAGGACCGGGGAGCTGTTTTTT,CASGFVLLRQGPRTGELFF
15,-,many,TRBV3-1,TRBJ1-5,TGTGCCAGCAGCCGATCCGGGACGTCGGGGCAGCCCCAGCATTTT,CASSRSGTSGQPQHF
14,-,-,TRBV6-1,TRBJ1-2,TGTGCCAGCAGTTTACGGACCCTCCCCTATGGCTACACCTTC,CASSLRTLPYGYTF
14,TRBD1,many,TRBV10-3,TRBJ1-3,TGTGCCATCAGTGGAGGGACAGTCGGAAACACCATATATTTT,CAISGGTVGNTIYF
15,-,many,TRBV20-1,TRBJ2-1,TGCAGTGCCGATACAGGGAGAAGCTCCTACAATGAGCAGTTCTTC,CSADTGRSSYNEQFF
16,TRBD2,few,TRBV6-1,TRBJ2-7,TGTGCCAGCAGCCTCGGGACTAGCGGAGTGGGATACGAGCAGTACTTC,CASSLGTSGVGYEQYF
15,-,many,TRBV12-3/TRBV12-4,TRBJ2-3,TGTGCCAGCATCGGCCAGGGAGGCCTCACAGATACGCAGTATTTT,CASIGQGGLTDTQYF
14,-,-,TRBV15,TRBJ1-3,TGTGCCACCAGCATGGGCGACTCTGGAAACACCATATATTTT,CATSMGDSGNTIYF
14,-,many,TRBV3-1,TRBJ2-3,TGTGCCAGCAGCAGGACGGGAGACCCAGATACGCAGTATTTT,CASSRTGDPDTQYF
17,-,-,TRBV6-5,TRBJ1-4,TGTGCCAGCATTAAGGGGGGGAAGATGGGTCCTAATGAAAAACTGTTTTTT,CASIKGGKMGPNEKLFF
15,TRBD2,few,TRBV20-1,TRBJ2-5,TGCAGTGCTCACCGCGAGGGGCGGGAGCGGGAGACCCAGTACTTC,CSAHREGRERETQYF
15,-,many,TRBV6-5,TRBJ2-6,TGTGCCAGCAGTTACTCACGGTCTGGGGCCAACGTCCTGACTTTC,CASSYSRSGANVLTF
14,-,-,TRBV27,TRBJ1-1,TGTGCCAGCAGCCGCGGGGGGCAGAACACTGAAGCTTTCTTT,CASSRGGQNTEAFF
13,-,many,TRBV20-1,TRBJ1-1,TGCAGTGCTACGCTAAGAGCGAACACTGAAGCTTTCTTT,CSATLRANTEAFF
15,-,many,TRBV6-1,TRBJ2-3,TGTGCCAGCAGTGTAAGGGACCAGACCACAGATACGCAGTATTTT,CASSVRDQTTDTQYF
16,-,many,TRBV7-2,TRBJ1-3,TGTGCCAGCACCCCGGTTTCCGGGGGCGCTGGAAACACCATATATTTT,CASTPVSGGAGNTIYF
15,-,many,TRBV7-3,TRBJ1-1,TGTGCCAGCAGCTTAAGGTCAAGTAGCTGGGGGCGAGCTTTCTTT,CASSLRSSSWGRAFF
16,TRBD1,many,TRBV28,TRBJ2-5,TGTGCCAGCAGTTTTGGGACAGGGGGCTTGAAAGAGACCCAGTACTTC,CASSFGTGGLKETQYF
16,TRBD2,-,TRBV4-3,TRBJ2-7,TGCGCCAGCAGCCAATCCCTAGCGGGAGGCTCCTACGAGCAGTACTTC,CASSQSLAGGSYEQYF
16,TRBD2,few,TRBV4-1,TRBJ2-3,TGCGCCAGCAGCCAAGAGCCTAGCGGGAGGGCAGATACGCAGTATTTT,CASSQEPSGRADTQYF
14,TRBD1,many,TRBV28,TRBJ2-5,TGTGCCAGCAGAGAACAGGGGAAAGTCGAGACCCAGTACTTC,CASREQGKVETQYF
15,TRBD1,few,TRBV11-2,TRBJ2-7,TGTGCCAGCAGCTTTTACAGGGGGCCTCTCCGCGAGCAGTACTTC,CASSFYRGPLREQYF
17,TRBD2,few,TRBV5-1,TRBJ2-4,TGCGCCAGCAGCCGTGGTAGTGGCGGGAGGGGCGGAAACATTCAGTACTTC,CASSRGSGGRGGNIQYF
16,TRBD1,-,TRBV11-3,TRBJ2-5,TGTGCCAGCAGCTTAGATTCGGGACAGGGGCAAGAGACCCAGTACTTC,CASSLDSGQGQETQYF